This T cell receptor (beta chain) was recovered during a study of technical replicates of blood from a few donors. This clone was seen once. The germline V gene encodes CDR1 SGHTA and CDR2 FQGNSA. The CDR3 loop spans 16 amino acids. The germline V and J ends were trimmed by 1 base and 0 bases, with 11 bases remaining between them. Clones were read by immunoSEQ multiplex PCR, and TCRdb kept only the in-frame ones, dropping some. The sample contains over 75,000 clones, around 95% of which appear only once. The sequence derives from a human donor in good health. V gene TRBV7-2 combines with J gene TRBJ2-3; perhaps TRBD2 as D (5 bases). The specimen sequenced was T cells isolated from PBMCs. DNA for the CDR3: TGTGCCAGCAGCTTAGGAGGGTCTAGGAGCACAGATACGCAGTATTTT. Translation gives CASSLGGSRSTDTQYF.